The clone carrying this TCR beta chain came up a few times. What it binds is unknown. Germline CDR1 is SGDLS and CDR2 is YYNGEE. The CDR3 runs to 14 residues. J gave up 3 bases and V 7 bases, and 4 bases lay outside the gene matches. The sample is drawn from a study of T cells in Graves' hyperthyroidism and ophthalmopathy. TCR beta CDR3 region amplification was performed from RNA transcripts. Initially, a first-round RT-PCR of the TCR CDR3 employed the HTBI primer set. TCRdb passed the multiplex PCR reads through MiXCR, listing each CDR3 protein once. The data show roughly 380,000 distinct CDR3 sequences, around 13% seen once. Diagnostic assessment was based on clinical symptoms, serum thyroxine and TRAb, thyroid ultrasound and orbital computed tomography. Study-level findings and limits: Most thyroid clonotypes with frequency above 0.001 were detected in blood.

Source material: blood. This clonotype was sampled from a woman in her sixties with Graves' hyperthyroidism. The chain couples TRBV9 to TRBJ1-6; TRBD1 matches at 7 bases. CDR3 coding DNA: TGTGCCAGCGGACAGGCTATCTATAATTCACCCCTCCACTTT. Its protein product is CASGQAIYNSPLHF.